The clone carrying this T cell receptor beta chain was recorded a few times. Antigen unknown. These data are taken from a study of human T cells and chemical hapten exposure. For the study at large: Diphenylcyclopropenone, dosed weekly to the scalp, was given to patients throughout the roughly 25-week study. Patch tests of 0.01% DPC on the upper back were read at 6 days.

Whole-study results and caveats: Against controls, expanded TCRs gave rise to significantly more large CDR3 similarity clusters.

TCRdb re-analysed the RACE reads in MiXCR, keeping a single row per CDR3 protein. The sample comprises some 400,000 distinct CDR3 sequences, approximately 5.1% of which are singletons, and approximately 2.4% rests with the top ten. The CDR3 length is 14 residues. V was clipped by 0 bases and J by 4 bases; unmatched bases: 1. CDR1 and CDR2 from the germline V gene are SGDLS and YYNGEE. Documented time point: pre-sensitization, week 0. The treatment here: therapeutic diphenylcyclopropenone sensitization with weekly scalp DPC. The chain uses TRBV9 and TRBJ2-3, with 8 bases that match TRBD2. The source material was whole blood, sampled in connection with sensitization to the hapten diphenylcyclopropenone (DPC). This TCR was sampled from a woman between 50 and 59 years old with alopecia areata. Some clones in this sample may be carry-over from other donors' samples. In nucleotides, the CDR3 is TGTGCCAGCAGCGTAGAACTAGCGGCAGATACGCAGTATTTT. Translated: CASSVELAADTQYF.